This T cell receptor (beta chain) was captured by sequencing in a study of identical twins (TCRdb year 2016). Describing the broader study: TCR alpha and beta repertoires from monozygotic twins, unrelated adults of various ages and cord blood were deep-sequenced to test whether fetal clonotypes persist. Replicate twin experiments were performed at different times using different library preparation protocols to rule out contamination.

Only healthy Caucasian donors were included. The twin cohort consisted of three pairs of female monozygotic twins, all aged roughly 18 to 29 years. Positive isolation kits from Invitrogen were used to isolate CD4+ and CD8+ T cell populations. For this clonotype: What antigen it recognizes has not been identified. No much larger clonotype is one base removed from it; base qualities were not supplied.

CDR3 length: 15 amino acids, cysteine to phenylalanine. Here the CDR3 DNA is all that survives: 45 bases in frame from base 1. V and J are truncated by 0 bases and 4 bases respectively, leaving an intervening sequence of 12 bases. Via the germline V gene, CDR1 is LGHNA and CDR2 YSLEER. The method behind the library was 5' RACE. Sequencing relied on an Illumina HiSeq 2000. Template switching introduced a universal primer binding site; the final cDNA contained a unique molecular identifier, enabling accurate counting of TCR cDNA molecules. Specific primers in the conserved constant-segment region were used to synthesize first-strand cDNA for TCR alpha and beta chains. To control for contamination, every cDNA library was double barcoded, receiving both a SMART-Mk sample barcode and Illumina barcodes. TruSeq adapter sequences, together with Illumina sample barcodes, were added in two successive PCR steps. The TCR alpha and beta cDNA libraries were sequenced on the Illumina HiSeq platform using custom primers. From the authors' description of their analysis: MiGEC processed the raw reads to extract unique molecular identifiers, while MiXCR was used to determine the CDR3 positions. For each individual, recombination models were inferred using an EM algorithm with the repgenHMM and IGoR tools. The tcR package in R was used for shared clonotype analysis, with sharing normalized by the product of cloneset sizes. To study raw recombination free of thymic and clonal selection effects, out-of-frame nonproductive sequences were analyzed. TCRdb cleaned the public reads at Q25 with fastp, built clones with MiXCR and kept in-frame beta chains. Each CDR3 protein gets just one entry, which takes the most common genes and DNA from the rows behind it. The V and J calls and clone size come from TCRdb's table, not from the authors' own analysis. Recorded for this sample are approximately 210,000 distinct CDR3 sequences; about 15% of them occurred a single time. In total, the top ten clones hold 40% of the sample.

The research as a whole found: Zero-insertion analyses could be partly confounded by invariant T cells such as MAIT and iNKT, though diverse VJ usage argued against such confounding for most clonotypes. Out-of-frame TCR alpha sharing in monozygotic twins was systematically underestimated by recombination models, whereas sharing between unrelated individuals was in agreement with the recombination models. Abundant cord blood beta clonotypes had fewer insertions, young adult naive repertoires showed a similar but weaker trend, and memory repertoires showed no such trend. Because the same donors could not be followed over many years, the conclusions relied on cross-sectional statistical analysis. Out-of-frame TCR alpha sequences shared between twins showed an excess of low generation-probability sequences compared with coincidental sharing between unrelated individuals. A weaker excess of twin sharing was found in beta out-of-frame sequences because the signal-to-noise ratio was lowered by fewer shared sequences.

Separately, the same data were catalogued under a study of T cells expressing NK-cell markers. The second study, in turn, reports: Fewer than ten donors provided sorted CD3+CD56+NKG2C+, CD3+CD56+NKG2C- and CD3+CD56-NKG2C+ T-cell subsets, whose TCR beta-chain repertoires were profiled. Among the eight sequenced donors, only one was HCMV-seronegative, while the other seven were HCMV-seropositive. In several experiments an anti-gammadeltaTCR antibody was added to restrict sorting to alphabetaTCR-expressing T cells. In more than five donors, the dominant CD3+CD56+NKG2C+ clonotypes ranked among the top 10 CD8+ clonotypes, making up roughly 1.0-7.0% of CD8+ T cells. Those dominant clonotypes were again the most abundant among CD3+CD56-NKG2C+ cells in a few donors, at roughly 25-60.1%. It remained unclear whether the expanded NKG2C-expressing T cell clones were specific for HCMV antigens. Randomly selected healthy volunteers, three men and five women, were used as the eight sequenced donors. HCMV serostatus was determined by detecting HCMV-specific IgG in serum with a commercial ELISA kit. MIGEC handled demultiplexing of the reads and grouping by UMI, while MiTCR was used to assemble and quantify clonotypes. To exclude erroneous sequences, only TCR cDNA sequences supported by at least two reads were retained. Downstream repertoire analysis used the tcR package, and clonotypes were matched across fractions by CDR3 nucleotide sequence plus V segment. VDJmatch was used to annotate antigen specificity against VDJdb, with one amino acid substitution allowed in CDR3.

The TCR was taken from a woman under 30 in good health. The chain employs TRBV4-3 and TRBJ1-2; the D segment could be TRBD1, given 5 matching bases. The sequenced sample consisted of CD8+ T cells sorted from blood. The CDR3 sequence is CASSQDRGRGYGYTF. The base sequence is TGCGCCAGCAGCCAAGATAGGGGCCGCGGCTATGGCTACACCTTC.